This T cell receptor (beta chain) emerged from a study of CD8+CD57+ T cells in acquired aplastic anemia. About the research overall: Quantities of DNA derived from sorted CD4+ and CD8+ cells averaged roughly 3 ug.

Before being chosen for sequencing, patients had shown CD8+CD57+ cell expansion by flow cytometry. Each of the patients presented with severe acquired aplastic anemia. For this clonotype: Antigen: not known.

Whole-study findings and limits: Overlap between patients and controls comprised roughly 28 CD8+ CDR3 sequences.

This CDR3 spans 14 amino acids. With 6 bases removed from V and 1 base from J, the gap between germline ends came to 11 bases. CDR1 is SGHNT, CDR2 YENEEA, per germline. Genomic DNA served as template for TCR beta VDJ and CDR3 profiling. TCRdb called the reads again in MiXCR, with one record for every CDR3 protein. The sample has about 200,000 distinct CDR3 sequences, roughly two thirds seen once; the top ten hold 58%. This TCR was sampled from a human donor with aplastic anemia. The sequencing sample was made of sorted CD4+, CD8+, or CD8+CD57+ T cells (not recorded which) from PBMCs. The chain carries TRBV11-3 and TRBJ2-3; possible D gene TRBD1, 6 bases. The DNA for the CDR3 is TGTGCCAGCAGAAGAGACAGGCGCACAGATACGCAGTATTTT. Translating gives CASRRDRRTDTQYF.